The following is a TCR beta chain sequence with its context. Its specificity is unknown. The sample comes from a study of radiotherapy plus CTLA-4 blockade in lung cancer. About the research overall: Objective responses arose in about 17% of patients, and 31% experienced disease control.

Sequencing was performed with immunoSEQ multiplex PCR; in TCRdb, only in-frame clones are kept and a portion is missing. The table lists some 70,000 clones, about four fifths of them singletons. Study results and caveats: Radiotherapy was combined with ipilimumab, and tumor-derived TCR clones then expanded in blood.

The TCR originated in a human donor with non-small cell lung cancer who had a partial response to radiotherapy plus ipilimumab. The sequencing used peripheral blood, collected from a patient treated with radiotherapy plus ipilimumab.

CDR3 coding DNA: TGTGCCAGCAGGAGGGGGACAGAACCGAAAGAGACCCAGTACTTC. This translates into CASRRGTEPKETQYF. V and J are TRBV7-2 and TRBJ2-5, with 7 bases fitting TRBD1. Germline values: CDR1 SGHTA, CDR2 FQGNSA. The V segment lost 6 bases and the J segment 3 bases; nucleotides outside the gene matches: 10. CDR3 length: 15 amino acids.